This T cell receptor beta chain was profiled in a study of identifying expanded T cells in peripheral blood. Study observations and caveats: Technical replicates showed approximately 1.2 changed clones; approximately 2 weeks approximately 16; four weeks 19.

Profiling relied on immunoSEQ multiplex PCR, and the TCRdb table lists in-frame clones only, not all of them. This sample has 100,000 or so clones, with roughly 90% found just once. This CDR3 contains 14 residues. Trimming pared 8 bases from V and 0 bases from J, leaving 13 bases between. Germline loops: CDR1 LNHDA, CDR2 SQIVND (reference sequence). Concerning this clone: What it binds is not known.

Healthy donors had no documented immune events, such as infections, while sampled. Sequenced material: blood. This sequence joins TRBV19 and TRBJ1-2, with D unclear. The clonotype originates from a person between 18 and 69 years old in good health. CDR3 nucleotides: TGTGCCAGTGGGCCACTCCAAGCTAACTATGGCTACACCTTC. Amino acids: CASGPLQANYGYTF.